A selection of T cell receptor beta chains follows, all from one sample in a study of blood T cell repertoires in COVID-19. Assay: immunoSEQ multiplex PCR; the TCRdb copy retains only in-frame clones and omits some. The data contain some 100,000 clones, roughly 70% of them singletons. The sample was peripheral blood. All receptors derive from a man between 65 and 80 years old with COVID-19, enrolled during active disease. The CDR3 runs from the conserved cysteine through the conserved F or W. D genes are given only for firm matches. Expanded clones are given a class, and other clones once, few, many or no size at all.

>TRBD2|TRBJ2-7|once|TRBV19
TGTGCCAGTAGTATTCGGACTAGCGGGTTATACGAGCAGTACTTC
CASSIRTSGLYEQYF
>-|TRBJ2-3|-|TRBV21-1
TGTGCCAGCAGCTCGACCGGAGGCGGGTTCACAGATACGCAGTATTTT
CASSSTGGGFTDTQYF
>TRBD2|TRBJ2-2|-|TRBV7-2
TGTGCCAGCAGTTGGACTAGCGGGGCCTCAGGCGGGGAGCTGTTTTTT
CASSWTSGASGGELFF
>-|TRBJ2-5|-|TRBV3-1/TRBV3-2
TGTGCCAGCAGCCGCCTAGCGGAGACCCAGTACTTC
CASSRLAETQYF
>-|TRBJ2-5|-|TRBV5-1
TGCGCCAGCAGCTTGAAGGAGGCTGGTGAGACCCAGTACTTC
CASSLKEAGETQYF
>TRBD2|TRBJ2-7|-|TRBV29-1
TGCAGCGTTGAACGACTAGCGGGAGACTACGAGCAGTACTTC
CSVERLAGDYEQYF
>TRBD2|TRBJ2-5|few|TRBV7-2
TGTGCCAGCAGCAGGGACTATAAAGAGACCCAGTACTTC
CASSRDYKETQYF
>-|TRBJ2-3|-|TRBV7-6
TGTGCCAGCAGCTTAGGGACAGCTAGCACAGATACGCAGTATTTT
CASSLGTASTDTQYF
>-|TRBJ1-1|once|TRBV7-2
TGTGCCAGCAGCTTTACAGCTACCAACACTGAAGCTTTCTTT
CASSFTATNTEAFF
>TRBD2|TRBJ2-1|-|TRBV15
TGTGCCACCAGCGGTCGGACTAGCGGCAATGAGCAGTTCTTC
CATSGRTSGNEQFF
>TRBD1|TRBJ1-2|-|TRBV28
TGTGCCAGCAGTTTAGGACAGGGGATCTATGGCTACACCTTC
CASSLGQGIYGYTF
>-|TRBJ1-1|once|TRBV7-9
TGTGCCAGCAGCTTACAGTGGACATCAGGGTTGAACACTGAAGCTTTCTTT
CASSLQWTSGLNTEAFF
>-|TRBJ1-1|-|TRBV25-1
TGTGCCAGCAGTGACCCCAGGGGTGGGAACACTGAAGCTTTCTTT
CASSDPRGGNTEAFF
>-|TRBJ2-7|-|TRBV11-2
TGTGCCAGCAGCTTGATAGGACAGAGCTACGAGCAGTACTTC
CASSLIGQSYEQYF
>-|TRBJ2-2|-|TRBV5-4
TGTGCCAGCAGCTTGGTCTACAACACCGGGGAGCTGTTTTTT
CASSLVYNTGELFF
>TRBD1|TRBJ2-6|-|TRBV18
TGTGCCAGCTCACCGGGGACCGGGACAGCCATGGGGGACTCTGGGGCCAACGTCCTGACTTTC
CASSPGTGTAMGDSGANVLTF
>TRBD2|TRBJ2-1|-|TRBV27
TGTGCCAGCAGTTTATCGGCGGGAGAGAGCTACAATGAGCAGTTCTTC
CASSLSAGESYNEQFF
>-|TRBJ1-5|-|TRBV30
TGTGCCTGGGGGGCAGGGCGGAATCAGCCCCAGCATTTT
CAWGAGRNQPQHF
>TRBD1|TRBJ2-6|-|TRBV2
TGTGCCAGCAGTGCCGACAGGGCTGGGGCCAACGTCCTGACTTTC
CASSADRAGANVLTF
>-|TRBJ1-1|-|TRBV7-2
TGTGCCAGCAGCTTATGGCGGGGAAGTACTGAAGCTTTCTTT
CASSLWRGSTEAFF
>-|TRBJ1-2|-|TRBV24-1
TGTGCCACCAGTGATTCTGCCGGAGATGGCTACACCTTC
CATSDSAGDGYTF
>-|TRBJ1-3|-|TRBV7-3
TGTGCCAGCAGGGCAGGGGTGAACTCTGGAAACACCATATATTTT
CASRAGVNSGNTIYF
>-|TRBJ1-2|-|TRBV11-2
TGTGCCAGCAGTTCGCCACGACAGTACGGCTACACCTTC
CASSSPRQYGYTF
>-|TRBJ2-3|-|TRBV5-4
TGTGCCAGCAGCTTGGATCACACAGATACGCAGTATTTT
CASSLDHTDTQYF
>-|TRBJ2-5|-|TRBV3-1/TRBV3-2
TGTGCCAGCAGCCACGGAGGGCCGCAAGAGACCCAGTACTTC
CASSHGGPQETQYF
>TRBD1|TRBJ1-4|-|TRBV4-3
TGCGCCAGCAGCCACGGACCGGGACAGAATGAAAAACTGTTTTTT
CASSHGPGQNEKLFF
>-|TRBJ1-4|-|TRBV7-2
TGTGCCAGCAGCTTAGGGGGGGGAGCAAATGAAAAACTGTTTTTT
CASSLGGGANEKLFF
>-|TRBJ2-7|-|TRBV4-1
TGCGCCAGCAGCCAAGTGGAGGGGCTGTACGAGCAGTACTTC
CASSQVEGLYEQYF
>-|TRBJ2-2|-|TRBV6-5
TGTGCCAGCAGCAGACAGGTGAACACCGGGGAGCTGTTTTTT
CASSRQVNTGELFF
>TRBD1|TRBJ1-5|-|TRBV18
TGTGCCAGCTCACCGGGACAGGCCGCCAGCCCCCAGCATTTT
CASSPGQAASPQHF
>TRBD2|TRBJ2-4|-|TRBV11-3
TGTGCCAGCAGCTTAATCGGGGGGGACATTCAGTACTTC
CASSLIGGDIQYF
>TRBD2|TRBJ2-1|-|TRBV7-3
TGTGCCAGCAGCGCCCTAGCGGGAACCTACAATGAGCAGTTCTTC
CASSALAGTYNEQFF
>-|TRBJ1-1|-|TRBV6-6
TGTGCCAGCAGTTACAGCTTGACTGAAGCTTTCTTT
CASSYSLTEAFF
>-|TRBJ2-3|-|TRBV18
TGTGCCAGCTCACCACCGACACAGGGCAACCTATATACGCAGTATTTT
CASSPPTQGNLYTQYF
>TRBD2|TRBJ2-7|-|TRBV7-2
TGTGCCAGCAGCCGGGGGGGGGATAGCTACGAGCAGTACTTC
CASSRGGDSYEQYF
>-|TRBJ2-1|-|TRBV9
TGTGCCAGCAGCGTAGCTTGGGCTAGCGCCTACAATGAGCAGTTCTTC
CASSVAWASAYNEQFF
>-|TRBJ2-7|-|TRBV5-4
TGTGCCAGCAGCCCCAGAGGGGGTGCCTACGAGCAGTACTTC
CASSPRGGAYEQYF
>TRBD1|TRBJ2-1|-|TRBV19
TGTGCCAGTGGCCGGGACAGGGGGATCAATGAGCAGTTCTTC
CASGRDRGINEQFF
>-|TRBJ1-5|-|TRBV6-4
TGTGCCAGCAGTATGCAGGTCGGGGGTCAGCCCCAGCATTTT
CASSMQVGGQPQHF
>TRBD2|TRBJ2-5|-|TRBV6-4
TGTGCCAGCAGTGACTCGAGGAGGACTAGCGGGATGGAAGAGACCCAGTACTTC
CASSDSRRTSGMEETQYF
>-|TRBJ1-1|once|TRBV28
TGTGCCAGCCGGGGGGGCAGGGATGAAGCTTTCTTT
CASRGGRDEAFF
>TRBD2|TRBJ2-7|-|TRBV27
TGTGCCAGCAGTTTCTGGGCGGGGGAGACCTACGAGCAGTACTTC
CASSFWAGETYEQYF
>-|TRBJ2-4|-|TRBV3-1/TRBV3-2
TGTGCCAGCAGCCAACGACAGCCCGAAAACATTCAGTACTTC
CASSQRQPENIQYF
>-|TRBJ2-2|few|TRBV27
TGTGCCAGCAGCTGGGAGACCGGGGAGCTGTTTTTT
CASSWETGELFF
>TRBD1|TRBJ2-1|-|TRBV2
TGTGCCAGCAGTGAAACGACAGGGGGTGAGCAGTTCTTC
CASSETTGGEQFF